This TCR beta chain was obtained from a study of blood T cell repertoires in COVID-19. Deletions cut 7 bases from V and 2 bases from J, with 2 bases between. Germline-derived CDR1 and CDR2 are LGHDT and YNNKEL (reference sequence). The CDR3 consists of 10 residues. Measured with immunoSEQ multiplex PCR; TCRdb has only the in-frame clones, and not every one. The table lists 200,000 or so clones, about 91% of them singletons, with roughly 2.3% in the top ten. This chain links TRBV3-1 (or the pseudogene TRBV3-2) with TRBJ2-5; D ambiguous. Sequenced sample: PBMCs or T cells enriched from blood (not recorded which). The TCR sequence derives from a woman in her thirties or forties with acute COVID-19. The CDR3 sequence is CASTQETQYF. The CDR3 nucleotides read TGTGCCAGCACACAAGAGACCCAGTACTTC.